This TCR beta chain was profiled in a study of T-cell memory formation after mild COVID-19. There are a few counts of this clonotype. TCRdb used MiXCR to reprocess the 5' RACE reads, holding one entry per CDR3 protein. The table records about 560,000 distinct CDR3 sequences, 20% to 25% of them present only once. Trimming cost V 8 bases and J 0 bases, with 11 bases left between them. Per germline, CDR1 SGHTA and CDR2 FQGNSA. The CDR3 loop spans 14 amino acids. The sequenced sample was PBMCs or a T cell subset sorted from them (not recorded which). This clonotype was obtained from an adult woman who had mild COVID-19 (a few samples of this study predate the infection). Cell type and time point are not known. This chain joins TRBV7-2 and TRBJ2-1; D might be TRBD1 or TRBD2, each matching 5 bases. CDR3 sequence (DNA): TGTGCCAGCTTTCGGGACGTCTCCTACAATGAGCAGTTCTTC. It yields the protein CASFRDVSYNEQFF.